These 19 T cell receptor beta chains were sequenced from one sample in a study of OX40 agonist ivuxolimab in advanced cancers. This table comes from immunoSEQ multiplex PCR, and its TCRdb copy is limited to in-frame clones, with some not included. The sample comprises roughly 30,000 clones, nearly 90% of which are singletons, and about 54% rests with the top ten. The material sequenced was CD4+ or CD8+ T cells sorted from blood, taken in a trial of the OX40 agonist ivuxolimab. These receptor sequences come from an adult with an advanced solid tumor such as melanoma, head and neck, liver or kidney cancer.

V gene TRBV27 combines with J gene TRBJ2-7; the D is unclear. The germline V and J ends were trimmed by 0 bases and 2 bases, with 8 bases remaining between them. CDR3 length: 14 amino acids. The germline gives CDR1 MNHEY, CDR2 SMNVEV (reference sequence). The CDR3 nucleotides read TGTGCCAGCAGTTTATCTCAGGCAACCTACGAGCAGTACTTC. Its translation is CASSLSQATYEQYF.

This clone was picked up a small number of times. The DNA for the CDR3 is TGTGCCAGTAGTATTTCCAAAGACAATGAGCAGTTCTTC. Protein sequence: CASSISKDNEQFF. The V and J genes are TRBV19 and TRBJ2-1; D remains unclear. CDR1 and CDR2 from the germline V gene are LNHDA and SQIVND (reference sequence). The CDR3 has 13 residues. V was shortened by 3 bases and J by 5 bases, with 8 bases between the two germline ends.

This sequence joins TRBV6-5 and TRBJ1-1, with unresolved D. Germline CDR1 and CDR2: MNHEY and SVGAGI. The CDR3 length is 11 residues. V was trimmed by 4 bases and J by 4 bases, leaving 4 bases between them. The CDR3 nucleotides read TGTGCCAGCAGTTTATTCACTGAAGCTTTCTTT. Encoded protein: CASSLFTEAFF.

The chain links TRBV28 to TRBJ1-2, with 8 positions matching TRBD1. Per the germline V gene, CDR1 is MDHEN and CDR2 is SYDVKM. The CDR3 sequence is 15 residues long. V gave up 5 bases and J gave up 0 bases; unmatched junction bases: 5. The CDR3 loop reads CASSPWDRTNYGYTF. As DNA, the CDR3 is TGTGCCAGCAGTCCCTGGGACAGGACTAACTATGGCTACACCTTC.

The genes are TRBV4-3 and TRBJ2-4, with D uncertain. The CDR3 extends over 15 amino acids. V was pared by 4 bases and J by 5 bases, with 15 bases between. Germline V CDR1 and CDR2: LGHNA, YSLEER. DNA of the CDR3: TGCGCCAGCAGCCCCATCCTTGAGGCGGAAAACATTCAGTACTTC. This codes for CASSPILEAENIQYF.

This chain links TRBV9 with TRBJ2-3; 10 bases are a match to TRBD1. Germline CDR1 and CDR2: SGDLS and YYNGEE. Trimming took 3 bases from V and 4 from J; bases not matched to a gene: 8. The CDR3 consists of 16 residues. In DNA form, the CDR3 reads TGTGCCAGCAGCGGAAGTACCGGGACAGGGGCAGATACGCAGTATTTT. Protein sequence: CASSGSTGTGADTQYF.

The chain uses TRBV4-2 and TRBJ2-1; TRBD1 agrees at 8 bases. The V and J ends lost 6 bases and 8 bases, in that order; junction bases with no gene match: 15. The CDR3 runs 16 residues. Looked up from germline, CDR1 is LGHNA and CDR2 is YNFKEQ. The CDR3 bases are TGTGCCAGCAGTTCCTCGACTGGGACAGGTTCCGATGAGCAGTTCTTC. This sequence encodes CASSSSTGTGSDEQFF.

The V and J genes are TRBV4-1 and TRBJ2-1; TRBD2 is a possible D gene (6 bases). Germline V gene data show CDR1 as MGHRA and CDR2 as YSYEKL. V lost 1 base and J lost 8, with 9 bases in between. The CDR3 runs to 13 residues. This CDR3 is CASSQAREDEQFF. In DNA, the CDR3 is TGCGCCAGCAGCCAAGCCAGGGAGGATGAGCAGTTCTTC.

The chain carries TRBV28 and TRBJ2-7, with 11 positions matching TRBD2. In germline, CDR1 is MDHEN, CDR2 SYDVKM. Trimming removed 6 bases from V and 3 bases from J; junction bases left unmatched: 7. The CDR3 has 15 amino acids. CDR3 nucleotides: TGTGCCAGCAGCCATCCGGGACTAGCGGTCTACGAGCAGTACTTC. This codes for CASSHPGLAVYEQYF.

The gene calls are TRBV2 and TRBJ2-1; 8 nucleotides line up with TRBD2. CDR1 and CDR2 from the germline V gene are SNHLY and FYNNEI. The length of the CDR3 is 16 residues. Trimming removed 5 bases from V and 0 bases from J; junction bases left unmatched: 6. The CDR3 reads CASSLTSVISYNEQFF. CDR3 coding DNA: TGTGCCAGCAGTCTGACTAGCGTGATCTCCTACAATGAGCAGTTCTTC.

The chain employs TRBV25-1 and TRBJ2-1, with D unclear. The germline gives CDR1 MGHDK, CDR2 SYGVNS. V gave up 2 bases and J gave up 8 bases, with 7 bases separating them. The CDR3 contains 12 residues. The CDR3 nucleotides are TGTGCCAGCAGTGAAGGGTGGGATGAGCAGTTCTTC. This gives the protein CASSEGWDEQFF.

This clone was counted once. The CDR3 protein is CASRPPGTAYGYTF. DNA for the CDR3: TGTGCCAGCAGACCCCCCGGGACAGCCTATGGCTACACCTTC. The V and J genes are TRBV7-9 and TRBJ1-2; 7 nucleotides align to TRBD1. V trimming: 6 bases; J trimming: 4 bases; junction bases outside the gene matches: 8. The CDR3 is made up of 14 amino acids. The germline CDR1 and CDR2 sequences are SEHNR and FQNEAQ (reference sequence).

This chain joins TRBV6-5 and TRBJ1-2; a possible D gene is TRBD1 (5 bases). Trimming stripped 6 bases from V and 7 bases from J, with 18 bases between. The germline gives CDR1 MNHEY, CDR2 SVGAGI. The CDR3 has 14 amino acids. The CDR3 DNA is TGTGCCAGCAGCCAGCCAGGGTGGTTGGTTGGCTACACCTTC. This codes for CASSQPGWLVGYTF.

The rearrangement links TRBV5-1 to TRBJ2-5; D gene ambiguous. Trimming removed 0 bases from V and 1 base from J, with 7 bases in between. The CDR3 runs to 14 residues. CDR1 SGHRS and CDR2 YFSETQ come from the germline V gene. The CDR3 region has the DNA TGCGCCAGCAGCTTGGCCTACGGCCAAGAGACCCAGTACTTC. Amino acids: CASSLAYGQETQYF.

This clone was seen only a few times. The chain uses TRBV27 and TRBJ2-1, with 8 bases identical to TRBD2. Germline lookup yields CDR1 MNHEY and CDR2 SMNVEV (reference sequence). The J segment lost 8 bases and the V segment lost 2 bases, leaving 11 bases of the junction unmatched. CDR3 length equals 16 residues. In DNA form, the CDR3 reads TGTGCCAGCAGTTTAGACGGGACTAGTTTGGGGTATGAGCAGTTCTTC. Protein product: CASSLDGTSLGYEQFF.

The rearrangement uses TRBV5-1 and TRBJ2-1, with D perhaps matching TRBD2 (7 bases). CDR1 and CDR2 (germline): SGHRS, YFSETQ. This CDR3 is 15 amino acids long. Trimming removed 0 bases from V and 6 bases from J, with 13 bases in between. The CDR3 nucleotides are TGCGCCAGCAGCTTGGTGGGGGGGCCGGGCAATGAGCAGTTCTTC. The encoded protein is CASSLVGGPGNEQFF.

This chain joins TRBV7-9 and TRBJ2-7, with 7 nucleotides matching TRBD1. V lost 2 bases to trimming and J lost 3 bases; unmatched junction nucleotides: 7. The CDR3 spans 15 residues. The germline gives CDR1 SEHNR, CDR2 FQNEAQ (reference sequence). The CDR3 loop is CASSLRGQSFYEQYF. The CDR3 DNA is TGTGCCAGCAGCTTAAGGGGACAGAGTTTCTACGAGCAGTACTTC. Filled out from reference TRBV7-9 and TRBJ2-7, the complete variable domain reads DTGVSQNPRHKITKRGQNVTFRCDPISEHNRLYWYRQTLGQGPEFLTYFQNEAQLEKSRLLSDRFSAERPKGSFSTLEIQRTEQGDSAMYLCASSLRGQSFYEQYFGPGTRLTVT.

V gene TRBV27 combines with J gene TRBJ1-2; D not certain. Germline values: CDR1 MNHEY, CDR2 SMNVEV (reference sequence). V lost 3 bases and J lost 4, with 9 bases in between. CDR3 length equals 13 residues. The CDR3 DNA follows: TGTGCCAGCAGTTTCGGGAATAGCTATGGCTACACCTTC. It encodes CASSFGNSYGYTF.

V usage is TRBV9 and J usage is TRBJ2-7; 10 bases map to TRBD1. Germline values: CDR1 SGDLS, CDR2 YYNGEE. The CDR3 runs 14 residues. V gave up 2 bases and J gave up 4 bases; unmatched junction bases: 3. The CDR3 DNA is TGTGCCAGCAGCGTCCGGGACAGGGGATACGAGCAGTACTTC. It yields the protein CASSVRDRGYEQYF.